These 10 T cell receptor beta chains were sequenced from one sample in a study of cytomegalovirus exposure and HLA in healthy donors. Libraries were prepared by immunoSEQ multiplex PCR; TCRdb keeps only in-frame clonotypes and omits some of them. The data hold some 130,000 clones, with roughly 89% observed a single time. The sample comprised PBMCs. These receptors all stem from a woman between 18 and 29 years old in good health and CMV-seronegative.

This clone was recorded once. The rearrangement joins TRBV6-6 to TRBJ1-1; 8 bases are a match to TRBD1. Germline values: CDR1 MNHNY, CDR2 SVGAGI (reference sequence). J was trimmed by 11 bases and V by 6 bases; bases with no gene match: 8. CDR3 size: 12 residues. The CDR3 nucleotides are TGTGCCAGCAGCCGCGACAGGGGCTACGCTTTCTTT. Protein: CASSRDRGYAFF.

The V call is TRBV2, the J call TRBJ2-2, with a weak D call TRBD1 (5 bases). Trimming removed 6 bases at V and 8 bases at J, with 16 bases between. The CDR3 length is 14 residues. Germline V CDR1 and CDR2: SNHLY, FYNNEI. DNA for the CDR3: TGTGCCAGCAGGAAAGACAGAAGATCAGGGGAGCTGTTTTTT. Translated, it gives CASRKDRRSGELFF. Based on the CDR3 plus reference TRBV2 and TRBJ2-2, the full variable domain is EPEVTQTPSHQVTQMGQEVILRCVPISNHLYFYWYRQILGQKVEFLVSFYNNEISEKSEIFDDQFSVERPDGSNFTLKIRSTKLEDSAMYFCASRKDRRSGELFFGEGSRLTVL.

The chain recombines TRBV2 with TRBJ1-4; 10 bases map to TRBD1. Looked up from germline, CDR1 is SNHLY and CDR2 is FYNNEI. The CDR3 length is 15 residues. Trimming removed 6 bases from V and 5 bases from J; junction bases left unmatched: 6. CDR3 amino acids: CASRTGQGENEKLFF. In DNA, the CDR3 is TGTGCCAGCAGGACTGGACAGGGGGAAAATGAAAAACTGTTTTTT.

V usage is TRBV27 and J usage is TRBJ1-2, with a weak D call TRBD1 (5 bases). The CDR3 totals 17 residues. The V gene's germline CDR1 is MNHEY and CDR2 SMNVEV (reference sequence). Trimming cost V 5 bases and J 4 bases, with 23 bases left between them. CDR3 bases: TGTGCCAGCAGTCCGGGGGTCGGGACGAGTCCCCTCTATGGCTACACCTTC. It encodes CASSPGVGTSPLYGYTF.

The gene calls are TRBV29-1 and TRBJ2-1; D remains unclear. Germline V CDR1 and CDR2: SQVTM, ANQGSEA. The CDR3 sequence is 14 residues long. The ends were cut back, 3 bases at V and 0 bases at J, with 9 bases in the middle. Here the CDR3 DNA reads TGCAGCGTTGATCGTCCCAGCTCCTACAATGAGCAGTTCTTC. Protein: CSVDRPSSYNEQFF.

Only one count was recorded for this clone. The chain joins TRBV4-2 to TRBJ2-2; perhaps TRBD1 as D (6 bases). V lost 0 bases, J lost 3 bases, and 11 bases lay in between. The CDR3 spans 16 residues. Germline V gives CDR1 LGHNA, CDR2 YNFKEQ. This chain's CDR3 is CASSQDRTDYTGELFF. The CDR3 DNA sequence: TGTGCCAGCAGCCAAGATAGGACAGACTACACCGGGGAGCTGTTTTTT.

In its sample, this clone was seen a few times. The rearrangement links TRBV14 to TRBJ1-1, with D perhaps matching TRBD1 (5 bases). Trimming left V 1 base short and J 3 bases short, with 18 bases between. This CDR3 has 17 residues. From germline, CDR1 is SGHDN and CDR2 FVKESK. The CDR3 loop reads CASSQVETWEGHTEAFF. In nucleotides, the CDR3 is TGTGCCAGCAGCCAAGTAGAAACTTGGGAGGGGCACACTGAAGCTTTCTTT.

This CDR3 is CASSAAGGPYNEQFF. For the CDR3, the DNA is TGTGCCAGCAGCGCAGCGGGGGGGCCGTACAATGAGCAGTTCTTC. J is TRBJ2-1 and V is TRBV7-8; the match to TRBD2 covers 10 bases. There are 15 residues in the CDR3. CDR1 and CDR2 (germline): SGHVS, FQNEAQ. V was clipped by 5 bases and J by 4 bases; unmatched bases: 5.

This clone was seen a single time. J is TRBJ1-2 and V is TRBV5-1; 7 bases line up with TRBD1. The germline V gene has CDR1 SGHRS and CDR2 YFSETQ. CDR3 length: 16 residues. J lost 4 bases, V lost 4 bases, and 13 bases had no gene match. The CDR3 loop reads CASSPWDSLNFYGYTF. In DNA form, the CDR3 reads TGCGCCAGCAGCCCCTGGGACAGCCTAAACTTCTATGGCTACACCTTC.

This clone appeared once. The chain links TRBV6-5 to TRBJ1-3; D is undetermined. The CDR3 sequence is 13 residues long. Germline lookup yields CDR1 MNHEY and CDR2 SVGAGI. The V and J ends lost 6 bases and 7 bases respectively, with 13 bases between them. The CDR3 loop reads CASSPIRWNTIYF. The CDR3 coding sequence is TGTGCCAGCAGCCCCATTCGGTGGAACACCATATATTTT.